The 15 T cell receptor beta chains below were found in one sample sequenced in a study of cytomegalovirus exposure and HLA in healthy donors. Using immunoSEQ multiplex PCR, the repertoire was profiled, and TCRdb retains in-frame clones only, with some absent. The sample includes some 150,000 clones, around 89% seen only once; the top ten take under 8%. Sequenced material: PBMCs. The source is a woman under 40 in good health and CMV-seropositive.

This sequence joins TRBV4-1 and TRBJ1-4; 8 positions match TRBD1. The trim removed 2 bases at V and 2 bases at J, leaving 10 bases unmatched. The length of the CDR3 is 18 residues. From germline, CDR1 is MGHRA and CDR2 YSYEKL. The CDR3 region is CASSQRVGQGATNEKLFF. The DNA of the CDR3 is TGCGCCAGCAGCCAAAGGGTCGGGCAGGGGGCGACTAATGAAAAACTGTTTTTT.

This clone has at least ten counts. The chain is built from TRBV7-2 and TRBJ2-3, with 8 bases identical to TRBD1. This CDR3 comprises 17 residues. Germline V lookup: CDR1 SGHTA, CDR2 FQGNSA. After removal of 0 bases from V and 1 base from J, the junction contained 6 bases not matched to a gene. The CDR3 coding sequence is TGTGCCAGCAGCTTAGCGGTTACAGGGGGACGCACAGATACGCAGTATTTT. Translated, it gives CASSLAVTGGRTDTQYF.

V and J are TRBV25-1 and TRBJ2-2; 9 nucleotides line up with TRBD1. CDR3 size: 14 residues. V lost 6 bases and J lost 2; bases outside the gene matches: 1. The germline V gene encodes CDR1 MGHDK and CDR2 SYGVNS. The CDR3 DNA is TGTGCCAGCAGGGACAGGGGAAACACCGGGGAGCTGTTTTTT. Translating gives CASRDRGNTGELFF.

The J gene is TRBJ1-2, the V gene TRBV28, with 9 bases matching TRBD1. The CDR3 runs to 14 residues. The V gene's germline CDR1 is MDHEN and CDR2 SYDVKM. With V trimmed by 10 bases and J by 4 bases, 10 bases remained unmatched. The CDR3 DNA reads TGTGCCACCGCCATACAGGGGGCGAGCTATGGCTACACCTTC. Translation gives CATAIQGASYGYTF.

The CDR3 loop reads CASSPRDRGTYTYEQYF. The CDR3 DNA reads TGTGCCAGCAGCCCACGGGACAGGGGGACGTATACCTACGAGCAGTACTTC. The chain has TRBV7-9 and TRBJ2-7; TRBD1 matches 11 bases. Germline lookup yields CDR1 SEHNR and CDR2 FQNEAQ (reference sequence). Losses at the gene ends were 5 bases for V and 2 bases for J; bases not matched to a gene: 11. The CDR3 has 17 residues.

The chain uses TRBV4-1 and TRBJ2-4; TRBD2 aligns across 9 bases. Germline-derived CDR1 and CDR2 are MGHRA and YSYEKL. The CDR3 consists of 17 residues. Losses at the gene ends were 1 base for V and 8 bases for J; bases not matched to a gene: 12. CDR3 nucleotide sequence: TGCGCCAGCAGCCAAGTCCTCATAGCGGGAGAAGCCGACATTCAGTACTTC. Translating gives CASSQVLIAGEADIQYF.

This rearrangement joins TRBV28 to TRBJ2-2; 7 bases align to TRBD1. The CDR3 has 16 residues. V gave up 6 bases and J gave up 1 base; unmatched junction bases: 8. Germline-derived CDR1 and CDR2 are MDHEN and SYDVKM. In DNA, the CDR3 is TGTGCCAGCAGGAGGCCGGGACAGAGGAACACCGGGGAGCTGTTTTTT. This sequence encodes CASRRPGQRNTGELFF.

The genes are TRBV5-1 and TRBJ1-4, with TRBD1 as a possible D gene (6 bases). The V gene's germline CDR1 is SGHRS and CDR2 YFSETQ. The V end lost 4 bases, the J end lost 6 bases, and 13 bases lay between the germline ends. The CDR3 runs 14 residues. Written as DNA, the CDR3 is TGCGCCAGCAGCCCCCGGGGGGCCCATGAAAAACTGTTTTTT. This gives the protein CASSPRGAHEKLFF.

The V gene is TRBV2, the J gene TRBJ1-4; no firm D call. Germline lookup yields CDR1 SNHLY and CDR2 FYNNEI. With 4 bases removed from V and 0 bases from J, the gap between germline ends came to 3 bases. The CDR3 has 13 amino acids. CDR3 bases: TGTGCCAGCAGTGGAGCAACTAATGAAAAACTGTTTTTT. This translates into CASSGATNEKLFF. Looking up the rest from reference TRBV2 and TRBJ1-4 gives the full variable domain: EPEVTQTPSHQVTQMGQEVILRCVPISNHLYFYWYRQILGQKVEFLVSFYNNEISEKSEIFDDQFSVERPDGSNFTLKIRSTKLEDSAMYFCASSGATNEKLFFGSGTQLSVL.

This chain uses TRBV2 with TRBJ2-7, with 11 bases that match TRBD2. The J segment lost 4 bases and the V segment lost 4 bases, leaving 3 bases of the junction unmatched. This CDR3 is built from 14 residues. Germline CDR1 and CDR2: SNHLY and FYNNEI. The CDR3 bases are TGTGCCAGCAGTGCAACTAGCGGGGGTTACGAGCAGTACTTC. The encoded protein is CASSATSGGYEQYF.

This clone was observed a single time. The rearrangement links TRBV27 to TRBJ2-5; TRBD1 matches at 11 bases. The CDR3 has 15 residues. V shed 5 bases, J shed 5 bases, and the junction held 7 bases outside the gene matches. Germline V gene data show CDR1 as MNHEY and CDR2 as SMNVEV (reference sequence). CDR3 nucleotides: TGTGCCAGCAGTCCAGGACAGGGGGCGGGGGAGACCCAGTACTTC. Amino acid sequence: CASSPGQGAGETQYF.

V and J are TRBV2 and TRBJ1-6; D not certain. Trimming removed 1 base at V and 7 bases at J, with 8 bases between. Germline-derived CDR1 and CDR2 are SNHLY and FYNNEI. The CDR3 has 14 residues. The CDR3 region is CASSEGTGNSPLHF. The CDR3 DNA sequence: TGTGCCAGCAGTGAAGGAACGGGGAATTCACCCCTCCACTTT.

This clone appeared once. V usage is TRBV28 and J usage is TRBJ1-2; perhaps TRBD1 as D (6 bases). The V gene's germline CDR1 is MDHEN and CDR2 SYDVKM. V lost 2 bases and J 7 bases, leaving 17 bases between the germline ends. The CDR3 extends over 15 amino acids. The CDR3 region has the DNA TGTGCCAGCAGTTTAGGGACACCCAGAGTAGGTGGCTACACCTTC. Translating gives CASSLGTPRVGGYTF.

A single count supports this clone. Here the CDR3 DNA reads TGTGCCAGCAGTTTGGGGTGGAGCGGGAGGAAGGTCGAGCAGTACTTC. It yields the protein CASSLGWSGRKVEQYF. This chain joins TRBV6-5 and TRBJ2-7, with 9 bases that match TRBD2. This CDR3 has 16 residues. V gave up 4 bases and J gave up 6 bases; unmatched junction bases: 13. Per the germline V gene, CDR1 is MNHEY and CDR2 is SVGAGI.

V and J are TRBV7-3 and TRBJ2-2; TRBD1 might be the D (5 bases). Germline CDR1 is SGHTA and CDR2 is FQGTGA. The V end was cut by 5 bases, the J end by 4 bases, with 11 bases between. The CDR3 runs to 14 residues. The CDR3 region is CASSPQGPTGELFF. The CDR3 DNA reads TGTGCCAGCAGCCCCCAGGGTCCCACCGGGGAGCTGTTTTTT. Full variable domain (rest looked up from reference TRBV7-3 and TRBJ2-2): GAGVSQTPSNKVTEKGKYVELRCDPISGHTALYWYRQSLGQGPEFLIYFQGTGAADDSGLPNDRFFAVRPEGSVSTLKIQRTERGDSAVYLCASSPQGPTGELFFGEGSRLTVL.